This T cell receptor beta chain appears in the sequencing data of a study of blood T cell repertoires in COVID-19. Study as a whole: Both acute and convalescent COVID-19 samples were obtained from the United States, Italy and Spain. T cells, B-cell-depleted T cells, or PBMCs provided the cDNA or gDNA that served as material.

Seattle-derived patients entered the study during active infection and were followed longitudinally. Germline V gene data show CDR1 as SGHRS and CDR2 as YFSETQ. With 3 bases removed from V and 3 bases from J, the gap between germline ends came to 9 bases. This CDR3 region has 13 residues. This table comes from immunoSEQ multiplex PCR, and its TCRdb copy is limited to in-frame clones, with some not included. The sample records more than 200,000 clones, roughly 86% being singletons. The receptor comes from a woman aged 55-69 years with COVID-19, enrolled during active disease. V usage is TRBV5-1 and J usage is TRBJ1-1, with D possibly TRBD1 on 6 matching bases. What was sequenced was peripheral blood. CDR3 sequence reads: CASSWGHDTEAFF. CDR3 nucleotides: TGCGCCAGCAGCTGGGGACATGACACTGAAGCTTTCTTT.